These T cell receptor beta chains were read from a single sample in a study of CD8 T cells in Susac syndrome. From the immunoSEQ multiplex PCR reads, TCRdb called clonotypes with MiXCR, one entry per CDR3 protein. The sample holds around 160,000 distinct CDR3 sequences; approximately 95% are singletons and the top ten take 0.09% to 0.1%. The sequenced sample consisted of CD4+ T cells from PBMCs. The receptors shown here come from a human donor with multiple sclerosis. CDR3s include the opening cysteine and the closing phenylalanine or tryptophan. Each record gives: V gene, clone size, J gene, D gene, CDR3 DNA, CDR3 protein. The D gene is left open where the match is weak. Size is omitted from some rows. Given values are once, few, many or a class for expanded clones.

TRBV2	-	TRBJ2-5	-	TGTGCCAGCAGTGGACCGGGCGGAGAGACCCAGTACTTC	CASSGPGGETQYF
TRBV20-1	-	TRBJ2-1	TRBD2	TGCAGTGTCCCGGGACTAGCGGGAGTCTACAATGAGCAGTTCTTC	CSVPGLAGVYNEQFF
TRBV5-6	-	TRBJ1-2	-	TGTGCCAGCAGCCCCCGGACAGCTTCCCCCTATGGCTACACCTTC	CASSPRTASPYGYTF
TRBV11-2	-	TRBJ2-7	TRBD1	TGTGCCAGCAGGAAACCGGGACAGAACAATTACGAGCAGTACTTC	CASRKPGQNNYEQYF
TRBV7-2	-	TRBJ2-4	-	TGTGCCAGCAGCCGGACCCTAGTCTTAAGCAGCATTCAGTACTTC	CASSRTLVLSSIQYF
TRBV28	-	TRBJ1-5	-	TGTGCCAGCAGACACAGGTCGGGACAGCCCCAGCATTTT	CASRHRSGQPQHF
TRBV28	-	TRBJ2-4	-	TGTGCCAGCAGTTTACAGGGGGCCAAAAACATTCAGTACTTC	CASSLQGAKNIQYF
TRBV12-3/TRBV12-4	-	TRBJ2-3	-	TGTGCCAGCAGTTACCGTACAGATACGCAGTATTTT	CASSYRTDTQYF
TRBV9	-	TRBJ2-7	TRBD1	TGTGCCAGCAGCGCATCCGGGACAGGGTATACCGAGCAGTACTTC	CASSASGTGYTEQYF
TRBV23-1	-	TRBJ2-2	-	TGCGCCAGCAGTCAATCGGGGGGGCTAACACCGGGGACCTGTTTTTTT	CASSQSGGLTPGTCFF
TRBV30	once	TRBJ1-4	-	TGTGCCTGGAGTATTCACAGGTCTAATGAAAAACTGTTTTTT	CAWSIHRSNEKLFF
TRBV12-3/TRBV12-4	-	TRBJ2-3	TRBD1	TGTGCCAGCAGTTGGGGGACAGTCACAGATACGCAGTATTTT	CASSWGTVTDTQYF
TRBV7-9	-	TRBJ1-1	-	TGTGCCAGCAGCTTAGTCCACCAGAACACTGAAGCTTTCTTT	CASSLVHQNTEAFF
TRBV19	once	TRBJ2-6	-	TGTGCCAGTAAGCAGGGAACAGGGGCCAACGTCCTGACTTTC	CASKQGTGANVLTF
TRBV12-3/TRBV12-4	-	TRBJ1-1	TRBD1	TGTGCCAGCAAAGGGGGCTTTGGGAACACTGAAGCTTTCTTT	CASKGGFGNTEAFF
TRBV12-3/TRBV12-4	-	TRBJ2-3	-	TGTGCCAGCAGTTTAGCGCTAAGCGAAAGCACAGATACGCAGTATTTT	CASSLALSESTDTQYF
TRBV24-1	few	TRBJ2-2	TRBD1	TGTGCCACCCGGGACAGACGCAACACCGGGGAGCTGTTTTTT	CATRDRRNTGELFF
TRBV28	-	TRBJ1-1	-	TGTGCCAGCAGCCAACTCCGGGGCACACGGGGAGAAGCTTTCTTT	CASSQLRGTRGEAFF
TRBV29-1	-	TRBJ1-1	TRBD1	TGCAGCGGACAGGGGGATGCTGAAGCTTTCTTT	CSGQGDAEAFF
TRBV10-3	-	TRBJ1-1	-	TGTGCCATCAGTGACCCGGACAGCCTCATGAACACTGAAGCTTTCTTT	CAISDPDSLMNTEAFF
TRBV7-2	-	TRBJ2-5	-	TGTGCCAGCAGCCCGACTAGGGAGACCCAGTACTTC	CASSPTRETQYF
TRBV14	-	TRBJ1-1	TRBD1	TGTGCCAGCAGCCGGTTGGACAGGGATGTAGGTGAAGCTTTCTTT	CASSRLDRDVGEAFF
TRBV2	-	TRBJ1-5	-	TGTGCCAGCAGTGAAGCGCTCGGGTACCAGCCCCAGCATTTT	CASSEALGYQPQHF
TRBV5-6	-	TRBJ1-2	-	TGTGCCAGCAGCTTGGCCATGCAGGCGCACTACACCTTC	CASSLAMQAHYTF
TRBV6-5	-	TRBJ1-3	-	TGTGCCAGCAGTTACAGCCTGACAGGAAGATCTGGAAACACCATATATTTT	CASSYSLTGRSGNTIYF
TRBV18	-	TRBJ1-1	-	TGTGCCAGCTCACCACCGTCGGTACGTGGTGAAGCTTTCTTT	CASSPPSVRGEAFF
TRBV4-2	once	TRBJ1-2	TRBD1	TGTGCCAGCAGCCAAACAGGGGACATTGGCTACACCTTC	CASSQTGDIGYTF
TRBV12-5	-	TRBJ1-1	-	TGTGCTAGTGGCCGGGTCCAGAACACTGAAGCTTTCTTT	CASGRVQNTEAFF
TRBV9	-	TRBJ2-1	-	TGTGCCAGCAGCTCACAGCCGGGACCCCTCAATGAGCAGTTCTTC	CASSSQPGPLNEQFF
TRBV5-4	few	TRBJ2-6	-	TGTGCCAGCAGCTCCAGCTCTGGGGCCAACGTCCTGACTTTC	CASSSSSGANVLTF
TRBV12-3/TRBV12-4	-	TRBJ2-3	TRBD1	TGTGCCAGCAGTTTTAAGACAGGGGATTTAACAGATACGCAGTATTTT	CASSFKTGDLTDTQYF
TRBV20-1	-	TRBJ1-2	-	TGCAGTGCTAGAGTACCAGACGATAACTATGGCTACACCTTC	CSARVPDDNYGYTF
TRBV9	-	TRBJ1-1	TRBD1	TGTGCCAGCAGCTTCTCCGGGACAGGGGACACTGAAGCTTTCTTT	CASSFSGTGDTEAFF
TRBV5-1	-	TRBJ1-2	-	TGCGCCAGCAGCTCGGGACGGATTAACTATGGCTACACCTTC	CASSSGRINYGYTF
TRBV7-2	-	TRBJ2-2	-	TGTGCCAGCAGCCGTTTTGGCTGGTCCACCGGGGAGCTGTTTTTT	CASSRFGWSTGELFF
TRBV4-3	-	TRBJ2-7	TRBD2	TGCGCCAGCAGCGAAAGGTCGACTAGCGGTAACTCCTACGAGCAGTACTTC	CASSERSTSGNSYEQYF
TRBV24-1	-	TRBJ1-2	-	TGTGCCACCAGCCCCCGCGGAAGCCGGATTAACTATGGCTACACCTTC	CATSPRGSRINYGYTF
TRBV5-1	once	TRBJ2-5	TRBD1	TGCGCCAGCAGCCCGGGGACAGCCCAAGAGACCCAGTACTTC	CASSPGTAQETQYF
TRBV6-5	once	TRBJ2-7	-	TGTGCCAGCGCCCGGGACCAAGCCTACGAGCAGTACTTC	CASARDQAYEQYF
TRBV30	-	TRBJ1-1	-	TGTGCCTGGAGCGTCCTGGGACGGGGGAACACTGAAGCTTTCTTT	CAWSVLGRGNTEAFF
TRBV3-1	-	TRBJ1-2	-	TGTGCCAGCAGACACGGACAGACATATGGCTACACCTTC	CASRHGQTYGYTF